The rows below give T cell receptor beta chains drawn from one sample of a study of T cells in Graves' hyperthyroidism and ophthalmopathy. Each CDR3 protein gets one entry after TCRdb re-called the multiplex PCR reads with MiXCR. The table shows hundreds of thousands of distinct CDR3 sequences, with roughly 21% occurring only once. Sequencing used blood. These receptors were obtained from a man aged 40-50 years with Graves' ophthalmopathy. The CDR3 runs from the conserved cysteine through the conserved F or W. Fields, in order: clone size, J gene, V gene, D gene, CDR3 protein, CDR3 DNA. D genes are given only for firm matches. Not all rows give a size; the values are once, few, many and, for expanded clones, a class.

many | TRBJ1-1 | TRBV18 | NA | CASSLSGENTEAFF | TGTGCCAGCTCACTATCGGGGGAGAACACTGAAGCTTTCTTT
many | TRBJ2-1 | TRBV12-3/TRBV12-4 | TRBD2 | CASSQPGTSWASEQFF | TGTGCCAGCAGCCAACCCGGGACTAGCTGGGCGTCGGAGCAGTTCTTC
NA | TRBJ1-3 | TRBV19 | NA | CASRLGGTIYF | TGTGCCAGTAGGCTTGGAGGCACCATATATTTT
NA | TRBJ2-7 | TRBV9 | TRBD2 | CASGPAGGGYEQYF | TGTGCCAGCGGACCAGCGGGAGGGGGCTACGAGCAGTACTTC
NA | TRBJ2-1 | TRBV19 | TRBD2 | CASSGRGGRVVKSTAEQFF | TGTGCCAGTAGTGGCCGGGGCGGGAGGGTGGTGAAAAGTACGGCTGAGCAGTTCTTC
NA | TRBJ2-4 | TRBV13 | NA | CASSLGQARNIQYF | TGTGCCAGCAGCTTGGGGCAGGCGCGAAACATTCAGTACTTC
few | TRBJ1-2 | TRBV5-1 | NA | CASSPSGGLDYGYTF | TGCGCCAGCAGCCCGTCGGGGGGTTTAGACTATGGCTACACCTTC
few | TRBJ1-5 | TRBV30 | NA | CAWSASDNQPQHF | TGTGCCTGGAGTGCCTCCGATAATCAGCCCCAGCATTTT
many | TRBJ1-2 | TRBV28 | TRBD1 | CASVAGGPLVYGYTF | TGTGCCAGCGTAGCAGGGGGCCCATTGGTCTATGGCTACACCTTC
NA | TRBJ1-2 | TRBV5-4 | TRBD1 | CASSPTGVSLDGYTF | TGTGCCAGCAGCCCTACAGGGGTATCGCTGGATGGCTACACCTTC
many | TRBJ2-1 | TRBV6-2/TRBV6-3 | TRBD2 | CASLGGSSYNEQFF | TGTGCCAGTCTAGGCGGGAGCTCCTACAATGAGCAGTTCTTC
few | TRBJ1-4 | TRBV12-3/TRBV12-4 | NA | CASSYRGLRGEKLFF | TGTGCCAGCAGTTACCGGGGACTGAGGGGTGAAAAACTGTTTTTT
NA | TRBJ2-1 | TRBV4-3 | TRBD1 | CASSQEPGQVYNEQFF | TGCGCCAGCAGCCAAGAACCGGGACAGGTCTACAATGAGCAGTTCTTC
many | TRBJ2-7 | TRBV6-2/TRBV6-3 | NA | CASSPHEPGSYEQYF | TGTGCCAGCAGTCCCCATGAACCCGGATCCTACGAGCAGTACTTC
few | TRBJ1-5 | TRBV12-3/TRBV12-4 | NA | CASSRGQPQHF | TGTGCCAGCAGCCGGGGGCAGCCCCAGCATTTT
NA | TRBJ2-1 | TRBV20-1 | NA | CSARDEGAALRGEQFF | TGCAGTGCTAGAGACGAAGGGGCAGCGTTAAGGGGTGAGCAGTTCTTC
many | TRBJ2-2 | TRBV12-3/TRBV12-4 | TRBD2 | CASSSRTSGETGELFF | TGTGCCAGCAGTTCCCGGACTAGCGGGGAGACCGGGGAGCTGTTTTTT
few | TRBJ2-5 | TRBV7-9 | NA | CASSPRDKRGETQYF | TGTGCCAGCAGCCCTCGGGACAAAAGGGGAGAGACCCAGTACTTC
NA | TRBJ1-2 | TRBV20-1 | NA | CSALNYGYTF | TGCAGTGCTTTAAACTATGGCTACACCTTC
once | TRBJ2-3 | TRBV7-9 | NA | CASTSDISTDTQYF | TGTGCCAGCACTTCGGACATAAGCACAGATACGCAGTATTTT
NA | TRBJ1-1 | TRBV7-9 | TRBD1 | CASSLEKTGANTEAFF | TGTGCCAGCAGCTTAGAAAAGACAGGGGCGAACACTGAAGCTTTCTTT
many | TRBJ1-5 | TRBV2 | NA | CASSDEDHQPQHF | TGTGCCAGCAGTGACGAGGACCATCAGCCCCAGCATTTT
many | TRBJ2-7 | TRBV6-6 | NA | CASSYGEGGYEQYF | TGTGCCAGCAGTTACGGCGAAGGGGGGTACGAGCAGTACTTC
NA | TRBJ2-7 | TRBV4-2 | TRBD1 | CASSQTRQGHEQYF | TGTGCCAGCAGCCAGACCAGACAGGGCCACGAGCAGTACTTC
many | TRBJ2-7 | TRBV5-1 | NA | CASSLEPTVIYEQYF | TGCGCCAGCAGCTTGGAGCCTACAGTAATTTACGAGCAGTACTTC
few | TRBJ2-3 | TRBV9 | NA | CASSGTSTHAQYF | TGTGCCAGCAGCGGCACTAGCACCCATGCGCAGTATTTT
many | TRBJ2-7 | TRBV12-3/TRBV12-4 | NA | CASSSRGRGRTYEQYF | TGTGCCAGCAGTTCAAGGGGTCGGGGGCGAACCTACGAGCAGTACTTC
few | TRBJ1-4 | TRBV5-1 | TRBD1 | CASSLNTRGYGEKLFF | TGTGCCAGCAGCTTGAACACCAGGGGGTATGGTGAAAAACTGTTTTTT
few | TRBJ1-1 | TRBV28 | NA | CASSLPGLQDTEAFF | TGTGCCAGCAGTTTGCCTGGACTCCAGGACACTGAAGCTTTCTTT
few | TRBJ2-3 | TRBV9 | TRBD2 | CASSVGTSGRSDTQYF | TGTGCCAGCAGCGTAGGAACTAGCGGGAGGTCAGATACGCAGTATTTT
NA | TRBJ1-1 | TRBV19 | TRBD1 | CASRDETGGRTEAFF | TGTGCCAGTAGGGATGAAACAGGGGGCCGCACTGAAGCTTTCTTT
NA | TRBJ2-1 | TRBV19 | TRBD2 | CASSPHISGSGDEQFF | TGTGCCAGTAGTCCCCATATTAGCGGGAGTGGTGATGAGCAGTTCTTC
few | TRBJ1-4 | TRBV20-1 | NA | CSAGPNEKLFF | TGCAGTGCTGGGCCGAATGAAAAACTGTTTTTT
many | TRBJ2-7 | TRBV28 | NA | CASGRGGVGEQYF | TGTGCCAGTGGGCGGGGTGGAGTAGGCGAGCAGTACTTC
few | TRBJ1-1 | TRBV6-1 | NA | CASTLRDGTDEAFF | TGTGCCAGCACCCTACGGGACGGGACGGATGAAGCTTTCTTT
NA | TRBJ2-1 | TRBV7-2 | NA | CASSLDPSRAHEQFF | TGTGCCAGCAGCTTAGACCCTTCCCGCGCTCATGAGCAGTTCTTC
few | TRBJ2-7 | TRBV10-3 | TRBD2 | CAISVASGRAVSEQYF | TGTGCCATCAGTGTCGCTAGCGGGAGGGCCGTATCCGAGCAGTACTTC
NA | TRBJ2-1 | TRBV7-2 | TRBD2 | CASSWERGHEQFF | TGTGCCAGCAGCTGGGAGCGGGGCCATGAGCAGTTCTTC
once | TRBJ2-5 | TRBV6-2/TRBV6-3 | NA | CASRTPQGQETQYF | TGTGCCAGCAGGACCCCCCAGGGGCAAGAGACCCAGTACTTC
NA | TRBJ2-1 | TRBV9 | TRBD2 | CASSVGLAGVSEQFF | TGTGCCAGCAGCGTCGGACTAGCGGGAGTTAGTGAGCAGTTCTTC
NA | TRBJ2-3 | TRBV5-6 | NA | CASAARSTDTQYF | TGTGCCAGCGCAGCACGATCCACAGATACGCAGTATTTT
NA | TRBJ2-7 | TRBV28 | NA | CASRTAHSYEQYF | TGTGCCAGCCGGACTGCCCACTCCTACGAGCAGTACTTC
NA | TRBJ2-7 | TRBV2 | NA | CASSPQGGYEQYF | TGTGCCAGCAGTCCCCAGGGTGGGTACGAGCAGTACTTC
few | TRBJ1-2 | TRBV20-1 | NA | CSAIREGGYGYTF | TGCAGTGCTATACGGGAAGGAGGCTATGGCTACACCTTC
NA | TRBJ2-7 | TRBV7-3 | TRBD2 | CASSPGAGSYEQYF | TGTGCCAGCAGCCCAGGAGCGGGGTCCTACGAGCAGTACTTC
NA | TRBJ2-7 | TRBV19 | TRBD2 | CASSPSGGTGGEQYF | TGTGCCAGTAGTCCAAGCGGGGGGACGGGAGGCGAGCAGTACTTC
NA | TRBJ2-4 | TRBV7-9 | NA | CASSLDRFSILAKNIQYF | TGTGCCAGCAGCTTAGACAGGTTCTCGATCCTAGCCAAAAACATTCAGTACTTC